This is a list of T cell receptor beta chains from one sample in a study of blood T cell repertoires in COVID-19. This table comes from immunoSEQ multiplex PCR, and its TCRdb copy is limited to in-frame clones, with some not included. The table has about 180,000 clones, about 83% seen once; the top ten hold about 1.5%. The sequencing sample was made of peripheral blood. The receptors shown here come from a human donor in a cohort sampled during active COVID-19. CDR3s leave out the opening cysteine and the closing phenylalanine or tryptophan.

v_call	j_call	cdr3_aa
TRBV27	TRBJ2-3	ASSSWDFSLADTQY
TRBV12-3/TRBV12-4	TRBJ1-5	ASSAQGNQPQH
TRBV27	TRBJ2-6	ASRLGTVFSGANVLT
TRBV5-8	TRBJ1-1	ASSLARGNTEAF
TRBV28	TRBJ1-2	ASSKGGTGEGYT
TRBV23-1	TRBJ2-7	ASSRAGSYEQY
TRBV27	TRBJ1-2	ASSSLGGRYGYT
TRBV29-1	TRBJ2-7	SVYGWSSYEQY
TRBV19	TRBJ1-5	ASRLQGYSNQPQH
TRBV9	TRBJ2-3	ASSEGPTADTQY
TRBV3-1/TRBV3-2	TRBJ1-5	ASSQKQGNQPQH
TRBV5-1	TRBJ2-5	ASSLATGPGDQY
TRBV5-1	TRBJ1-3	ASSTGTGDVSGNTIY
TRBV28	TRBJ1-3	ASQGDGNTIY
TRBV19	TRBJ2-5	ASSITGTGGKETQY
TRBV7-8	TRBJ1-2	ASSSGGNYGYT
TRBV27	TRBJ1-2	ASSPAPGIQGYT
TRBV7-8	TRBJ1-2	ASSPRDRLSGGGYT
TRBV2	TRBJ2-7	ASSGPSAGGYEQY
TRBV28	TRBJ1-1	AIAQGGGTEAF